This entry features one T cell receptor (beta chain) sequence. This clone was recorded only once. No antigen is known for it. Base qualities were left out, and no much larger clone turns up one base away. The entry originates in a study of blood T cell repertoires in COVID-19 (dated by TCRdb to about 2020). Regarding the research as a whole: Collaborator samples came from the United States, Italy and Spain and covered acute and convalescent phases of COVID-19. The prospective study material was composed of cDNA or gDNA derived from T cells, B-cell-depleted T cells, or PBMCs. The dataset comprised deeply sampled blood TCRbeta repertoires from subjects exposed to, actively infected with, or recovered from COVID-19. The repertoires were released in a freely available public database intended as a resource for research on the immune response to SARS-CoV-2. The samples were drawn from two sources: the first 160 participants of the ongoing ImmuneRACE study, and fewer than 1,500 subjects contributed by 6 global collaborators. Sample metadata almost always included a de-identified subject ID, COVID-19 status, age in years and sex. Where available, HLA class I and class II types were obtained from metadata supplied by the sample provider rather than from assay-based typing.

Via the germline V gene, CDR1 is MNHNS and CDR2 SASEGT. V is cut by 3 bases and J by 6 bases, and the space between the germline ends is 11 bases. The CDR3 has 13 amino acids, counting the end cysteine and phenylalanine. Only CDR3 DNA is held: 39 bases, read in frame from base 1. The collaborating institutions used their own protocols to collect whole blood in K2EDTA tubes. For TCRbeta analysis, collaborators shipped samples in one of three forms: frozen whole blood, isolated PBMCs, or DNA extracted from either of those sample types. Overall study results and their limits: Clinical and demographic metadata were provided uncurated, with the amount varying by source and participant.

The immunoSEQ Assay, a bias-controlled multiplex PCR, was used to amplify TCRbeta CDR3 regions from genomic DNA. As for how the authors treated the data: Nucleated cell counts per sample were estimated from amplification of reference gene primers within the assay. Sequence reads were collapsed and filtered to measure the absolute abundance of every unique TCRbeta CDR3 rearrangement. Productive Simpson clonality was computed per sample as the square root of Simpson's diversity index over productive rearrangements. TCRdb re-hosts the immuneACCESS table, in-frame sequences only. Its copies lack some clones; in the studies checked, an unresolved V gene accounts for under half of them, and the cause for the rest is not known. V and J calls and clone size are copied from that table; D and trimming were computed from the DNA. For this sample there are tens of thousands of clones; around 87% appear just once. The ten most abundant clones make up 8.3% of the sample.

The clonotype was recovered from a man in his forties or fifties with active COVID-19. The sequence joins TRBV6-1 to TRBJ1-2, with the D gene uncertain. Specimen: peripheral blood. The DNA reads TGTGCCAGCAGTGAGGTACCCGGGGATGGCTACACCTTC. The translation is CASSEVPGDGYTF.